This T cell receptor beta chain originates from a study of CXCR3-negative and CXCR3-positive naive CD8 T cells. On the study more broadly: TRB reads totalled about 130 million, about 1.5 +/- 0.3 million per library. Overall study findings and caveats: In CXCR3-positive naive cells, the TRB CDR3s were more hydrophobic than in CXCR3-negative naive cells.

5' RACE that incorporated UMI labels was used to prepare the TRB cDNA libraries. TCRdb reprocessed the 5' RACE reads and stores each CDR3 protein as one record, lacking DNA. The sample has about 120,000 distinct CDR3 sequences; the top ten hold around 0.36%. The CDR3 contains 13 residues. For this clonotype: What it binds is not known.

Sequenced material: naive CXCR3+ CD8+ T cells from blood. Subset in this sample: CD45RO-CCR7+CD27+CD95- naive CD8+ T cells expressing CXCR3 (TNR3+). The TCR originated in a human donor in good health. Some clones in this sample may be carry-over from other donors' samples. This chain uses TRBV12-3 or TRBV12-4 with TRBJ1-2. The CDR3 is CASSSLANYGYTF.